Below, 12 T cell receptor beta chains from the same sample are listed, as sequenced in a study of shared clonotypes between healthy human individuals. Data came from immunoSEQ multiplex PCR; TCRdb stores just in-frame clones and leaves some out. The sample yields nearly 600,000 clones, just under 97% seen once. CD45RO-negative CD8 cells positively selected for CCR7 made up the naive population, which excluded terminally differentiated effector memory CD45RA+ cells. The sequencing input was naive CD8+ T cells sorted from blood. The receptors were sampled from a woman aged 25 to 39 in good health.

The genes are TRBV5-1 and TRBJ2-2; D not certain. This CDR3 region has 13 residues. Between the trimmed V and J ends, which lost 4 bases and 1 base, there was a span of 5 bases. CDR1 SGHRS and CDR2 YFSETQ come from the germline V gene. The CDR3 bases are TGCGCCAGCAGCATGGAGAACACCGGGGAGCTGTTTTTT. Its translation: CASSMENTGELFF.

The chain uses TRBV9 and TRBJ2-7; 7 nucleotides match TRBD2. V lost 4 bases and J lost 3; bases outside the gene matches: 10. CDR3 size: 15 residues. In germline, CDR1 is SGDLS, CDR2 YYNGEE. The CDR3 sequence: CASSPTGRTDYEQYF. As DNA, the CDR3 is TGTGCCAGCAGCCCCACCGGGAGGACTGACTACGAGCAGTACTTC. The full variable domain, its missing parts supplied by reference TRBV9 and TRBJ2-7, is DSGVTQTPKHLITATGQRVTLRCSPRSGDLSVYWYQQSLDQGLQFLIQYYNGEERAKGNILERFSAQQFPDLHSELNLSSLELGDSALYFCASSPTGRTDYEQYFGPGTRLTVT.

The rearrangement uses TRBV7-6 and TRBJ2-1; TRBD2 matches 8 bases. Germline trimming cut 4 bases from V and 8 bases from J; bases unmatched to any gene: 10. The CDR3 runs 15 residues. Germline CDR1 reads SGHVS; CDR2 reads FNYEAQ. The CDR3 DNA follows: TGTGCCAGCAGCTCCCCGGGGGGGTTGGGCGATGAGCAGTTCTTC. It codes for CASSSPGGLGDEQFF.

The chain has TRBV28 and TRBJ1-2; a possible D gene is TRBD1 (5 bases). Looked up from germline, CDR1 is MDHEN and CDR2 is SYDVKM. CDR3 length equals 11 residues. Trimming pared 4 bases from V and 6 bases from J, leaving 6 bases between. Written as DNA, the CDR3 is TGTGCCAGCAGTTCAGGGAATGGCTACACCTTC. Translation: CASSSGNGYTF.

The chain combines TRBV28 with TRBJ2-7; a possible D gene is TRBD2 (5 bases). Germline V gene sequence: CDR1 MDHEN, CDR2 SYDVKM. V was pared by 5 bases and J by 5 bases, with 22 bases between. The CDR3 spans 16 residues. CDR3 sequence: CASSTSAEQLTDEQYF. CDR3 coding DNA: TGTGCCAGCAGTACTTCAGCGGAGCAGCTCACGGACGAGCAGTACTTC.

V and J are TRBV27 and TRBJ1-2; the D is unclear. V dropped 0 bases and J dropped 7 bases, with 15 bases sitting between them. CDR3 length equals 15 residues. Germline V lookup: CDR1 MNHEY, CDR2 SMNVEV (reference sequence). The CDR3 sequence: CASSLSLYPFGGYTF. For the CDR3, the DNA is TGTGCCAGCAGTTTATCGCTATACCCCTTCGGTGGCTACACCTTC.

The rearrangement joins TRBV7-9 to TRBJ2-7, with D uncertain. Per germline, CDR1 SEHNR and CDR2 FQNEAQ (reference sequence). CDR3 length: 15 amino acids. Trimming left V 5 bases short and J 1 base short, with 15 bases between. CDR3 nucleotides: TGTGCCAGCAGCCCCTCGAGGACCCTATCCTACGAGCAGTACTTC. It yields the protein CASSPSRTLSYEQYF.

This clone showed up just a few times. The chain couples TRBV10-2 to TRBJ1-1; unclear D gene. V was clipped by 7 bases and J by 1 base, with 10 bases between them. CDR3 length equals 13 residues. From germline, CDR1 is WSHSY and CDR2 SAAADI. The CDR3 nucleotides are TGCGCCAGCATTCCCCCTTCGAACACTGAAGCTTTCTTT. Protein sequence: CASIPPSNTEAFF.

This rearrangement joins TRBV15 to TRBJ1-5; 7 bases match TRBD1. Per the germline V gene, CDR1 is LNHNV and CDR2 is YYDKDF (reference sequence). V was pared by 6 bases and J by 3 bases, with 2 bases of the junction left unmatched. The length of the CDR3 is 13 residues. CDR3 DNA: TGTGCCACCAGGGGACAGTACAATCAGCCCCAGCATTTT. It codes for CATRGQYNQPQHF.

This rearrangement joins TRBV7-8 to TRBJ1-5; 8 bases line up with TRBD1. This CDR3 has 15 residues. Germline CDR1 SGHVS, CDR2 FQNEAQ. Losses at the gene ends were 1 base for V and 6 bases for J; bases not matched to a gene: 5. The CDR3, as DNA: TGTGCCAGCAGCTTAGATGGACAGGGTCGTCAGCCCCAGCATTTT. Encoded protein: CASSLDGQGRQPQHF.

The chain carries TRBV5-1 and TRBJ1-4; 7 positions agree with TRBD1. The CDR3 is 18 residues long. Losses at the gene ends were 4 bases for V and 4 bases for J; bases not matched to a gene: 16. Germline V gene data show CDR1 as SGHRS and CDR2 as YFSETQ. This chain's CDR3 is CASSPDRDSKGGNEKLFF. As DNA, the CDR3 is TGCGCCAGCAGCCCGGACCGGGACAGTAAGGGGGGTAATGAAAAACTGTTTTTT.

The chain uses TRBV5-1 and TRBJ1-1, with a weak D call TRBD1 (5 bases). CDR3 length equals 13 residues. V lost 4 bases to trimming and J lost 0 bases, with 7 bases between them. Germline-derived CDR1 and CDR2 are SGHRS and YFSETQ. This CDR3 is CASSARVNTEAFF. The CDR3 DNA reads as TGCGCCAGCAGCGCCAGGGTGAACACTGAAGCTTTCTTT.